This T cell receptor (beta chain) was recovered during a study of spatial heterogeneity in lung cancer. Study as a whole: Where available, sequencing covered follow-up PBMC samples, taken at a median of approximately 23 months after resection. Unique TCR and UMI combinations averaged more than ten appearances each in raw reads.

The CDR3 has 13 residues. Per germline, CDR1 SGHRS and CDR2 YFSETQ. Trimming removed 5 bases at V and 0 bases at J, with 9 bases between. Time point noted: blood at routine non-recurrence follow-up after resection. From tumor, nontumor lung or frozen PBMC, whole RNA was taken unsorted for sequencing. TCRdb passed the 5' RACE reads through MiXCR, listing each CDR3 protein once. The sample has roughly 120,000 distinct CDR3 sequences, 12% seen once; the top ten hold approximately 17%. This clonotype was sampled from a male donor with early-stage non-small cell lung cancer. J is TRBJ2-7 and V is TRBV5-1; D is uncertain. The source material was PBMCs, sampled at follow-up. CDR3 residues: CASRGSSSYEQYF. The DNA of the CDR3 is TGCGCCAGCAGGGGGTCTAGCTCCTACGAGCAGTACTTC.